The rows below give T cell receptor beta chains drawn from one sample of a study of cytomegalovirus exposure and HLA in healthy donors. Assay: immunoSEQ multiplex PCR; the TCRdb copy retains only in-frame clones and omits some. The table lists fewer than 200,000 clones, 83% of them singletons. Sample: PBMCs. Receptor source: a man between 45 and 60 years old in good health and CMV-seronegative. CDR3s include the opening cysteine and the closing phenylalanine or tryptophan. The D gene is left open where the match is weak. Expanded clones get a size class; other rows say once, few or many, or leave the size out.

TRBV7-9	TRBJ2-7	.	TRBD1	CSSSSEGQAYSYEQYF	TGTTCCAGCAGCTCCGAAGGACAGGCGTACTCCTACGAGCAGTACTTC
TRBV7-9	TRBJ1-5	.	TRBD1	CASSLTGQGRSNQPQHF	TGTGCCAGCAGCCTAACAGGACAGGGGCGAAGCAATCAGCCCCAGCATTTT
TRBV11-3	TRBJ1-3	few	TRBD1	CASSLGGTGSGNTIYF	TGTGCCAGCAGCCTGGGCGGGACAGGCTCTGGAAACACCATATATTTT
TRBV6-1	TRBJ1-1	few	.	CASTSDASQAFF	TGTGCCAGCACCTCAGATGCATCCCAAGCTTTCTTT
TRBV28	TRBJ2-5	.	TRBD1	CASKSRDRDGKTQYF	TGTGCCAGCAAAAGCCGGGACAGGGACGGAAAGACCCAGTACTTC
TRBV18	TRBJ2-5	once	TRBD2	CASSVAGGVQETQYF	TGTGCCAGCTCAGTAGCGGGGGGAGTACAAGAGACCCAGTACTTC
TRBV28	TRBJ1-1	.	.	CASSFGLKNTEAFF	TGTGCCAGCAGTTTTGGGCTCAAGAACACTGAAGCTTTCTTT
TRBV9	TRBJ2-1	.	TRBD2	CASSVQGLAVYNEQFF	TGTGCCAGCAGCGTTCAGGGACTAGCGGTGTACAATGAGCAGTTCTTC
TRBV9	TRBJ2-1	once	.	CASSVGTYSYNEQFF	TGTGCCAGCAGCGTAGGTACTTACTCCTACAATGAGCAGTTCTTC
TRBV25-1	TRBJ2-2	.	.	CASSQWGVRSTGELFF	TGTGCCAGCAGCCAATGGGGGGTGCGGAGCACCGGGGAGCTGTTTTTT